These 6 T cell receptor beta chains were sequenced from one sample in a study of blood T cell repertoires in COVID-19. Only in-frame clones appear in the TCRdb table, and some are missing; sequencing was by immunoSEQ multiplex PCR. The profile shows 200,000 to 250,000 clones, 70% to 90% of them singletons. Sequenced sample: peripheral blood. All receptors come from a woman in her forties or fifties with COVID-19, enrolled during active disease.

The chain links TRBV11-2 to TRBJ2-7, with D possibly matching TRBD1 (5 bases). CDR3 length: 15 amino acids. Germline V gene data show CDR1 as SGHAT and CDR2 as FQNNGV. V gave up 4 bases and J gave up 6 bases, with 19 bases separating them. In nucleotides, the CDR3 is TGTGCCAGCAGCTACGGCTTACAGGTCTCCCTCGAGCAGTACTTC. Protein sequence: CASSYGLQVSLEQYF.

This chain links TRBV3-1 (or the pseudogene TRBV3-2) with TRBJ1-1; D gene uncertain. CDR1 and CDR2 from the germline V gene are LGHDT and YNNKEL (reference sequence). The CDR3 consists of 13 residues. Trimming left V 4 bases short and J 0 bases short, with 6 bases between. In nucleotides, the CDR3 is TGTGCCAGCAGCCTTAAATTGAACACTGAAGCTTTCTTT. Its protein product is CASSLKLNTEAFF.

The chain has TRBV19 and TRBJ2-2; 13 positions agree with TRBD2. This CDR3 region has 17 residues. The ends lost 3 bases at V and 1 base at J; junction bases unmatched: 2. CDR1 LNHDA and CDR2 SQIVND come from the germline V gene (reference sequence). CDR3 in amino acids: CASSIRTSGGNTGELFF. The DNA of the CDR3 is TGTGCCAGTAGTATTAGGACTAGCGGGGGGAACACCGGGGAGCTGTTTTTT.

This clone was observed once. The chain combines TRBV6-1 with TRBJ2-2, with a tentative D call TRBD1 (6 bases). The CDR3 has 14 residues. The V gene's germline CDR1 is MNHNS and CDR2 SASEGT. The V and J ends lost 2 bases and 5 bases respectively, with 9 bases between them. CDR3 coding DNA: TGTGCCAGCAGTGAACCCCAGGGGACCGGGGAGCTGTTTTTT. This translates into CASSEPQGTGELFF.

The chain uses TRBV3-1 (or the pseudogene TRBV3-2) and TRBJ2-3; D ambiguous. The CDR3 is made up of 16 amino acids. The germline V and J ends were trimmed by 0 bases and 2 bases, with 12 bases remaining between them. Per germline, CDR1 LGHDT and CDR2 YNNKEL (reference sequence). The CDR3 is CASSQDRSEYTDTQYF. The CDR3 DNA sequence: TGTGCCAGCAGCCAAGATAGGTCGGAGTACACAGATACGCAGTATTTT.

The chain has TRBV27 and TRBJ1-5; 7 bases fit TRBD1. The germline CDR1 and CDR2 sequences are MNHEY and SMNVEV (reference sequence). The CDR3 runs 15 residues. After removal of 5 bases from V and 4 bases from J, the junction contained 8 bases not matched to a gene. CDR3 amino acids: CASSPSGGSNQPQHF. CDR3 nucleotides: TGTGCCAGCAGTCCATCAGGGGGAAGTAATCAGCCCCAGCATTTT.